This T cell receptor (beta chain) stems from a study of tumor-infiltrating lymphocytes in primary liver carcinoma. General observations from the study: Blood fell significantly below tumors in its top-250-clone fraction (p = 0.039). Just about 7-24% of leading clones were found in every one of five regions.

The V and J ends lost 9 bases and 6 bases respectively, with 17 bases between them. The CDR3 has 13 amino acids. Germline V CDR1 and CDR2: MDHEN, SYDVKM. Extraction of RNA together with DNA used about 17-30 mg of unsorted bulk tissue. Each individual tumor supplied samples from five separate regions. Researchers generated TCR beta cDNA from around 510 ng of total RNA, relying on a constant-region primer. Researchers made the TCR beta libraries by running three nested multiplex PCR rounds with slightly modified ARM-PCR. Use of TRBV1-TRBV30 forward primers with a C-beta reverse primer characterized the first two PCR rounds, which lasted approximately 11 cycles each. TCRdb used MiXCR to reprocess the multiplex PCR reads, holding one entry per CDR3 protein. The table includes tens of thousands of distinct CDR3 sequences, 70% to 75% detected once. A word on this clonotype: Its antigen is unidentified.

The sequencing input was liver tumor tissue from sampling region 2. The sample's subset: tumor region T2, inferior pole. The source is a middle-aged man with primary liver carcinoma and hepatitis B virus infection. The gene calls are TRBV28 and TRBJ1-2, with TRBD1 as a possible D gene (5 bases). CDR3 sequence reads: CASSIDMGDGYTF. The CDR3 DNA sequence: TGTGCCAGTAGTATAGACATGGGGGATGGCTACACCTTC.